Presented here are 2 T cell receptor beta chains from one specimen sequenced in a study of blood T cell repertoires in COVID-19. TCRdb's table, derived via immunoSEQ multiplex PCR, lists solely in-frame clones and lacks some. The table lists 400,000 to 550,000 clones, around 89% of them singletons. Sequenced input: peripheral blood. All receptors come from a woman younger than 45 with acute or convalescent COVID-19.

The CDR3 protein is CASSTWATGMGAKNIQYF. DNA for the CDR3: TGTGCCAGTAGTACCTGGGCGACAGGGATGGGAGCCAAAAACATTCAGTACTTC. The V gene is TRBV19, the J gene TRBJ2-4; TRBD1 matches at 7 bases. Losses at the gene ends were 4 bases for V and 0 bases for J; bases not matched to a gene: 12. CDR1 and CDR2 (germline): LNHDA, SQIVND (reference sequence). The CDR3 is 18 residues long.

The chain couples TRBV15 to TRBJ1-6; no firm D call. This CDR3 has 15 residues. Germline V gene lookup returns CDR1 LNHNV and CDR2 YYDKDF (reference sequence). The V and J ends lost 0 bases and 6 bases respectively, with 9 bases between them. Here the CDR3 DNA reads TGTGCCACCAGCAGAGAAGAGACACCTAATTCACCCCTCCACTTT. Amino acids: CATSREETPNSPLHF.